Below are 19 T cell receptor beta chains sequenced from a single sample in a study of shared clonotypes between healthy human individuals. The table came from immunoSEQ multiplex PCR; TCRdb's copy has only in-frame clones and leaves some out. The sample lists fewer than 1 million clones; 96% were seen once. The naive CD8 subset, CD45RO-negative cells positively selected for CCR7, excluded terminally differentiated effector memory CD45RA+ cells. The specimen was naive CD8+ T cells sorted from blood. These TCRs come from a man in his thirties or forties in good health.

The chain employs TRBV15 and TRBJ2-1, with D possibly being TRBD2 (7 bases). There are 15 residues in the CDR3. Germline CDR1 is LNHNV and CDR2 is YYDKDF (reference sequence). The germline V and J ends were trimmed by 6 bases and 5 bases, with 17 bases remaining between them. DNA of the CDR3: TGTGCCACCAGTTCCTTCGGGGGGCCCAACAATGAGCAGTTCTTC. Its protein product is CATSSFGGPNNEQFF.

V usage is TRBV29-1 and J usage is TRBJ1-2; D call uncertain. In germline, CDR1 is SQVTM, CDR2 ANQGSEA. CDR3 length: 10 amino acids. V shed 7 bases and J shed 4 bases, with 7 bases lying between them. The CDR3 here is CSAYSYGYTF. CDR3 coding DNA: TGCAGCGCCTACAGCTATGGCTACACCTTC. Full variable domain (outside the CDR3, taken from reference TRBV29-1 and TRBJ1-2): SAVISQKPSRDICQRGTSLTIQCQVDSQVTMMFWYRQQPGQSLTLIATANQGSEATYESGFVIDKFPISRPNLTFSTLTVSNMSPEDSSIYLCSAYSYGYTFGSGTRLTVV.

V and J are TRBV5-4 and TRBJ2-7; D is unclear. Trimming pared 3 bases from V and 7 bases from J, leaving 8 bases between. The CDR3 spans 11 residues. Germline V gene sequence: CDR1 SGHNT, CDR2 YYREEE (reference sequence). The CDR3 protein is CASSSSLEQYF. Written as DNA, the CDR3 is TGTGCCAGCAGCTCCTCCCTAGAGCAGTACTTC. Together with reference TRBV5-4 and TRBJ2-7, the CDR3 gives the full variable domain: ETGVTQSPTHLIKTRGQQVTLRCSSQSGHNTVSWYQQALGQGPQFIFQYYREEENGRGNFPPRFSGLQFPNYSSELNVNALELDDSALYLCASSSSLEQYFGPGTRLTVT.

This clone was found once. The chain has TRBV9 and TRBJ2-5; D not certain. Germline-derived CDR1 and CDR2 are SGDLS and YYNGEE. Trimming took off 0 bases at V and 4 bases at J, with 1 base between the two ends. This CDR3 comprises 11 residues. Written as DNA, the CDR3 is TGTGCCAGCAGCGTAGCAGAGACCCAGTACTTC. This sequence encodes CASSVAETQYF.

V gene TRBV11-2 combines with J gene TRBJ2-7; tentatively, D is TRBD2 (6 bases). Trimming removed 5 bases at V and 3 bases at J, with 11 bases between. The CDR3 sequence is 13 residues long. Germline CDR1 is SGHAT and CDR2 is FQNNGV. The CDR3 coding sequence is TGTGCCAGCAGCCCTGGGACTTTCTACGAGCAGTACTTC. Its translation is CASSPGTFYEQYF.

CDR3 DNA: TGTGCCAGCAGACCCGGGACAGGGGGCTCGGAGCAGTACTTC. Residues: CASRPGTGGSEQYF. V and J are TRBV7-6 and TRBJ2-7; 12 bases match TRBD1. The CDR3 totals 14 residues. Germline CDR1 and CDR2: SGHVS and FNYEAQ. V trimming: 6 bases; J trimming: 7 bases; junction bases outside the gene matches: 7. Full variable domain (missing parts from reference TRBV7-6 and TRBJ2-7): GAGVSQSPRYKVTKRGQDVALRCDPISGHVSLYWYRQALGQGPEFLTYFNYEAQQDKSGLPNDRFSAERPEGSISTLTIQRTEQRDSAMYRCASRPGTGGSEQYFGPGTRLTVT.

The chain recombines TRBV4-1 with TRBJ2-1; D unresolved. Germline CDR1 MGHRA, CDR2 YSYEKL. V was shortened by 4 bases and J by 0 bases, with 4 bases between the two germline ends. This CDR3 region has 13 residues. The CDR3 sequence: CASSLDSYNEQFF. In DNA form, the CDR3 reads TGCGCCAGCAGCCTGGACTCCTACAATGAGCAGTTCTTC.

This chain connects TRBV5-5 to TRBJ2-7; no definite D call. The length of the CDR3 is 15 residues. Germline loops: CDR1 SGHKS, CDR2 YYEKEE (reference sequence). The V end was cut by 0 bases, the J end by 0 bases, with 10 bases between. The CDR3 spells CASSLGGRTSYEQYF. CDR3 nucleotide sequence: TGTGCCAGCAGCTTGGGTGGACGGACCTCCTACGAGCAGTACTTC.

Only one count was recorded for this clone. The rearrangement links TRBV27 to TRBJ2-3; no clear D. V was clipped by 0 bases and J by 4 bases, with 11 bases between them. CDR3 size: 15 residues. Looked up from germline, CDR1 is MNHEY and CDR2 is SMNVEV (reference sequence). This CDR3 reads CASSLSLGIPDTQYF. The CDR3 coding sequence is TGTGCCAGCAGTTTATCTCTGGGTATCCCAGATACGCAGTATTTT.

CDR3 nucleotides: TGTGCCAGCAGCTTAACTAGCGATAGCTCCTACAATGAGCAGTTCTTC. Its translation: CASSLTSDSSYNEQFF. This chain joins TRBV7-3 and TRBJ2-1, with D perhaps matching TRBD2 (5 bases). V lost 0 bases and J 0 bases, leaving 9 bases between the germline ends. Germline CDR1 SGHTA, CDR2 FQGTGA. The CDR3 runs to 16 residues.

This clone was counted a single time. The gene calls are TRBV27 and TRBJ2-1; the match to TRBD2 covers 11 bases. Germline V CDR1 and CDR2: MNHEY, SMNVEV (reference sequence). The CDR3 extends over 18 amino acids. V lost 8 bases, J lost 14 bases, and 26 bases stayed unmatched. The DNA of the CDR3 is TGTGCCAGCCTAGGGGGGCGTAGCGGGAGGGCCACGTTAAGGGAGAAGTTCTTC. Its translation: CASLGGRSGRATLREKFF.

The chain couples TRBV7-9 to TRBJ2-1; possible D gene TRBD2, 6 bases. Trimming stripped 3 bases from V and 0 bases from J, with 15 bases between. Per the germline V gene, CDR1 is SEHNR and CDR2 is FQNEAQ (reference sequence). The CDR3 covers 17 residues. The CDR3 loop reads CASSFPRDPRSYNEQFF. CDR3 sequence (DNA): TGTGCCAGCAGCTTCCCGCGGGACCCCCGCTCCTACAATGAGCAGTTCTTC. Based on the CDR3 plus reference TRBV7-9 and TRBJ2-1, the full variable domain is DTGVSQNPRHKITKRGQNVTFRCDPISEHNRLYWYRQTLGQGPEFLTYFQNEAQLEKSRLLSDRFSAERPKGSFSTLEIQRTEQGDSAMYLCASSFPRDPRSYNEQFFGPGTRLTVL.

The V and J genes are TRBV2 and TRBJ2-5; tentative D call: TRBD1 (6 bases). The CDR3 is 16 amino acids. V was shortened by 5 bases and J by 1 base, with 17 bases between the two germline ends. The germline V gene has CDR1 SNHLY and CDR2 FYNNEI. CDR3 region: CASSHTGISGQETQYF. The CDR3 DNA reads as TGTGCCAGCAGTCATACAGGGATATCTGGCCAAGAGACCCAGTACTTC.

On this clone: Other DNA variants within this sample encode the same CDR3. The J gene is TRBJ2-7, the V gene TRBV27; possibly TRBD1 for D (5 bases). This CDR3 comprises 12 residues. The V end was cut by 4 bases, the J end by 3 bases, with 7 bases between. Germline V gene lookup returns CDR1 MNHEY and CDR2 SMNVEV (reference sequence). CDR3: CASSSGIYEQYF. In DNA, the CDR3 is TGTGCCAGCAGTTCAGGGATCTACGAGCAGTACTTC.

The chain joins TRBV7-9 to TRBJ2-1, with 13 bases fitting TRBD2. The ends lost 2 bases at V and 8 bases at J; junction bases unmatched: 6. Germline V CDR1 and CDR2: SEHNR, FQNEAQ (reference sequence). The CDR3 runs 16 residues. The CDR3 spells CASSLRTSGSNYEQFF. CDR3 in DNA: TGTGCCAGCAGCTTAAGGACTAGCGGGAGTAACTATGAGCAGTTCTTC.

This clone was seen once. V usage is TRBV5-6 and J usage is TRBJ2-3; D remains ambiguous. Trimming took off 3 bases at V and 6 bases at J, with 8 bases between the two ends. The CDR3 loop spans 12 amino acids. Germline CDR1 is SGHDT and CDR2 is YYEEEE. CDR3 in amino acids: CASSSDWDTQYF. As DNA, the CDR3 is TGTGCCAGCAGCTCTGACTGGGATACGCAGTATTTT.

Concerning this clone itself: The identical CDR3 is also encoded by other nucleotide sequences in the sample. The chain has TRBV15 and TRBJ1-1, with D perhaps matching TRBD1 (5 bases). The V end lost 6 bases, the J end lost 2 bases, and 13 bases lay between the germline ends. Germline CDR1 is LNHNV and CDR2 is YYDKDF (reference sequence). The CDR3 consists of 14 residues. CDR3 sequence (DNA): TGTGCCACCAGTAGGGACCTCTTAAACACTGAAGCTTTCTTT. Its protein product is CATSRDLLNTEAFF.

On this clone: Other DNA sequences in this sample translate to the same CDR3. The CDR3 reads CASSLDSREQYF. In DNA, the CDR3 is TGCGCCAGCAGCTTGGACTCCCGGGAGCAGTACTTC. The gene calls are TRBV5-1 and TRBJ2-7; no definite D call. The CDR3 has 12 residues. Trimming shortened V by 0 bases and J by 7 bases, and 8 bases separated the two germline ends. Germline loops: CDR1 SGHRS, CDR2 YFSETQ.

This clone was counted once. The chain couples TRBV5-4 to TRBJ2-7; D is unresolved. V lost 2 bases and J 4 bases, leaving 16 bases between the germline ends. CDR1 is SGHNT and CDR2 is YYREEE in the germline V gene (reference sequence). CDR3 length: 15 amino acids. CDR3 amino acids: CASSLLENLLYEQYF. The CDR3 nucleotides are TGTGCCAGCAGCTTATTGGAGAACCTTCTATACGAGCAGTACTTC.